The 22 T cell receptor beta chains listed next were all sequenced from one sample in a study of blood T cell repertoires in COVID-19. Profiling relied on immunoSEQ multiplex PCR, and the TCRdb table lists in-frame clones only, not all of them. In the table there are 80,000 to 100,000 clones, around four fifths of which are singletons. Sequenced: peripheral blood. These TCRs come from a human donor in a cohort sampled during active COVID-19.

CDR3 sequence: CASSQQGAVTEAFF. DNA of the CDR3: TGTGCCAGCAGCCAACAGGGGGCGGTCACTGAAGCTTTCTTT. This sequence joins TRBV3-1 (or the pseudogene TRBV3-2) and TRBJ1-1; 8 bases fit TRBD1. This CDR3 comprises 14 residues. Germline loops: CDR1 LGHDT, CDR2 YNNKEL (reference sequence). V lost 2 bases and J lost 4; bases outside the gene matches: 3.

The chain uses TRBV28 and TRBJ1-6; the D is unclear. V was shortened by 4 bases and J by 7 bases, with 14 bases between the two germline ends. The V gene's germline CDR1 is MDHEN and CDR2 SYDVKM. The CDR3 sequence is 15 residues long. The DNA of the CDR3 is TGTGCCAGCAGTTACAGTGTCACCATCAATTCACCCCTCCACTTT. Its protein product is CASSYSVTINSPLHF. The full variable domain, with the rest looked up from reference TRBV28 and TRBJ1-6, is DVKVTQSSRYLVKRTGEKVFLECVQDMDHENMFWYRQDPGLGLRLIYFSYDVKMKEKGDIPEGYSVSREKKERFSLILESASTNQTSMYLCASSYSVTINSPLHFGNGTRLTVT.

The V gene is TRBV4-1, the J gene TRBJ1-1, with no clear D. The length of the CDR3 is 11 residues. The V gene's germline CDR1 is MGHRA and CDR2 YSYEKL. The ends were cut back, 3 bases at V and 5 bases at J, with 4 bases in the middle. The CDR3 coding sequence is TGCGCCAGCAGCCAGTATACTGAAGCTTTCTTT. Residues: CASSQYTEAFF.

V usage is TRBV5-1 and J usage is TRBJ1-1; the match to TRBD1 covers 8 bases. Germline V gene sequence: CDR1 SGHRS, CDR2 YFSETQ. The junction had 5 bases not matched to a gene; V was cut back by 7 bases and J by 3 bases. The CDR3 is 13 amino acids. The CDR3 DNA reads TGCGCCAGCGGACAGGGAATAGACACTGAAGCTTTCTTT. Translation gives CASGQGIDTEAFF. Variable domain in full (rest from reference TRBV5-1 and TRBJ1-1): KAGVTQTPRYLIKTRGQQVTLSCSPISGHRSVSWYQQTPGQGLQFLFEYFSETQRNKGNFPGRFSGRQFSNSRSEMNVSTLELGDSALYLCASGQGIDTEAFFGQGTRLTVV.

This chain connects TRBV19 to TRBJ2-2; 11 nucleotides match TRBD1. The CDR3 has 18 amino acids. V lost 4 bases and J lost 2; bases outside the gene matches: 9. Germline CDR1 and CDR2: LNHDA and SQIVND (reference sequence). This CDR3 reads CASSTRTGGRLNTGELFF. The CDR3 DNA reads as TGTGCCAGTAGTACCCGGACAGGGGGCCGACTAAACACCGGGGAGCTGTTTTTT.

The rearrangement links TRBV7-9 to TRBJ1-2, with no clear D. The CDR3 has 13 residues. Germline CDR1 SEHNR, CDR2 FQNEAQ (reference sequence). The V end lost 5 bases, the J end lost 8 bases, and 15 bases lay between the germline ends. CDR3 sequence (DNA): TGTGCCAGCAGCCCCGACGGACTGGACGGCTACACCTTC. Translated: CASSPDGLDGYTF.

CDR3 sequence reads: CASSLEQGTGELFF. CDR3 nucleotide sequence: TGTGCCAGCAGTTTAGAACAGGGGACCGGGGAGCTGTTTTTT. V and J are TRBV27 and TRBJ2-2; 7 bases are a match to TRBD1. The CDR3 runs to 14 residues. V dropped 2 bases and J dropped 5; count of bases not matched to a gene: 2. Germline V CDR1 and CDR2: MNHEY, SMNVEV (reference sequence).

In DNA form, the CDR3 reads TGTGCCAGCAGCTTTTCGCCCCCGACAGGGGTGTACACCGGGGAGCTGTTTTTT. This translates into CASSFSPPTGVYTGELFF. The V gene is TRBV7-3, the J gene TRBJ2-2; 8 positions agree with TRBD1. Germline loops: CDR1 SGHTA, CDR2 FQGTGA. Trimming took 3 bases from V and 3 from J; bases not matched to a gene: 12. The length of the CDR3 is 18 residues. Drawing the rest from reference TRBV7-3 and TRBJ2-2, the complete variable domain is GAGVSQTPSNKVTEKGKYVELRCDPISGHTALYWYRQSLGQGPEFLIYFQGTGAADDSGLPNDRFFAVRPEGSVSTLKIQRTERGDSAVYLCASSFSPPTGVYTGELFFGEGSRLTVL.

V and J are TRBV20-1 and TRBJ1-5, with D unresolved. This CDR3 region has 14 residues. Germline CDR1 reads DFQATT; CDR2 reads SNEGSKA (reference sequence). Trimming left V 3 bases short and J 4 bases short, with 13 bases between. The CDR3 reads CSASLNSLNQPQHF. CDR3 sequence (DNA): TGCAGTGCTAGTCTGAACAGTTTAAATCAGCCCCAGCATTTT.

This sequence joins TRBV21-1 and TRBJ2-5; no check of the table's D call, TRBD2, against the DNA was made. TRBV21-1 is described as a pseudogene. This CDR3 region has 14 residues. This chain's CDR3 is CASSKSGTGETQYF. CDR3 DNA sequence: TGTGCCAGCAGCAAATCGGGGACTGGAGAGACCCAGTACTTC.

The chain combines TRBV27 with TRBJ2-1; TRBD2 matches at 10 bases. J lost 4 bases, V lost 3 bases, and 12 bases had no gene match. Germline loops: CDR1 MNHEY, CDR2 SMNVEV (reference sequence). There are 18 residues in the CDR3. In nucleotides, the CDR3 is TGTGCCAGCAGTTTTAAGGCGCCTAGCGGGAGTTGGTACAATGAGCAGTTCTTC. This translates into CASSFKAPSGSWYNEQFF.

J is TRBJ2-7 and V is TRBV5-1; 11 bases align to TRBD2. V shed 3 bases and J 4 bases; nucleotides not matched to a gene: 3. This CDR3 is 14 amino acids long. CDR1 is SGHRS, CDR2 YFSETQ, per germline. DNA for the CDR3: TGCGCCAGCAGCTACGGGACTAGCGGATACGAGCAGTACTTC. Protein sequence: CASSYGTSGYEQYF.

This clone has only a few counts. The V call is TRBV20-1, the J call TRBJ1-1; D gene uncertain. With 3 bases removed from V and 13 bases from J, the gap between germline ends came to 21 bases. The germline V gene has CDR1 DFQATT and CDR2 SNEGSKA (reference sequence). This CDR3 contains 13 residues. CDR3 in DNA: TGCAGTGCTAGTCCAACAGCTCGAGGCGGAGGTTTCTTT. Its translation is CSASPTARGGGFF.

The chain joins TRBV19 to TRBJ1-2; TRBD1 aligns across 9 bases. This CDR3 has 14 residues. The germline V gene encodes CDR1 LNHDA and CDR2 SQIVND (reference sequence). The V and J ends lost 5 bases and 6 bases, in that order; junction bases with no gene match: 7. The CDR3 is CASSRPGQGNGYTF. CDR3 nucleotides: TGTGCCAGTAGTCGACCGGGACAGGGTAATGGCTACACCTTC.

The sample holds a few counts of this clone. This chain joins TRBV28 and TRBJ2-4; the match to TRBD2 covers 10 bases. The CDR3 covers 14 residues. In germline, CDR1 is MDHEN, CDR2 SYDVKM. The trim removed 6 bases at V and 6 bases at J, leaving 5 bases unmatched. The CDR3 DNA reads as TGTGCCAGCAGCCGTATAGCGGGGGGAAACATTCAGTACTTC. It codes for CASSRIAGGNIQYF.

The rearrangement uses TRBV29-1 and TRBJ1-1; perhaps TRBD1 as D (6 bases). Germline values: CDR1 SQVTM, CDR2 ANQGSEA. CDR3 length: 13 amino acids. Trimming shortened V by 5 bases and J by 3 bases, and 13 bases separated the two germline ends. The CDR3 DNA sequence: TGCAGCGTTAGTCAGGGGAGGGACACTGAAGCTTTCTTT. It encodes CSVSQGRDTEAFF.

This chain uses TRBV7-8 with TRBJ1-2, with 8 nucleotides matching TRBD1. The CDR3 is 14 residues long. V dropped 6 bases and J dropped 8; count of bases not matched to a gene: 11. Per germline, CDR1 SGHVS and CDR2 FQNEAQ. The CDR3 protein is CASRSGQDLWGYTF. The CDR3 region has the DNA TGTGCCAGCAGGTCGGGACAGGACCTTTGGGGCTACACCTTC.

The V and J genes are TRBV5-1 and TRBJ2-3; 12 nucleotides agree with TRBD2. The CDR3 totals 16 residues. V shed 4 bases and J 2 bases; nucleotides not matched to a gene: 5. Germline lookup yields CDR1 SGHRS and CDR2 YFSETQ. The CDR3 DNA follows: TGCGCCAGCAGCCCGCGGACTAGCGGGACCACAGATACGCAGTATTTT. Protein product: CASSPRTSGTTDTQYF.

The gene calls are TRBV27 and TRBJ1-1, with 9 bases matching TRBD1. Germline CDR1 and CDR2: MNHEY and SMNVEV (reference sequence). V shed 5 bases, J shed 5 bases, and the junction held 15 bases outside the gene matches. The CDR3 length is 17 residues. CDR3: CASSTLKQGAFKTEAFF. CDR3 bases: TGTGCCAGCAGTACCCTTAAACAGGGGGCCTTTAAAACTGAAGCTTTCTTT.

The chain combines TRBV14 with TRBJ2-1, with a possible D match to TRBD2 (7 bases). V lost 2 bases to trimming and J lost 2 bases, with 16 bases between them. The CDR3 consists of 17 residues. Germline-derived CDR1 and CDR2 are SGHDN and FVKESK. CDR3 nucleotides: TGTGCCAGCAGCCAAACCTCGGGGGGCGTCGCCTACAATGAGCAGTTCTTC. Protein: CASSQTSGGVAYNEQFF.

V is TRBV21-1 and J is TRBJ1-5. TRBV21-1 is a pseudogene segment. The CDR3 length is 14 residues. CDR3 region: CASSPRGVNQPQHF. The CDR3 DNA sequence: TGTGCCAGCAGCCCACGAGGAGTCAATCAGCCCCAGCATTTT.

V gene TRBV29-1 combines with J gene TRBJ1-2; D is uncertain. Germline V gives CDR1 SQVTM, CDR2 ANQGSEA. The CDR3 is made up of 15 amino acids. Deletions cut 4 bases from V and 4 bases from J, with 19 bases between. Here the CDR3 reads CSVVSSTHRGYGYTF. The CDR3, as DNA: TGCAGCGTTGTAAGTTCTACGCACCGGGGCTATGGCTACACCTTC.